This TCR beta chain was recorded in a study of blood T cell repertoires in COVID-19. Study background: COVID-19 samples from acute and convalescent phases originated in the United States, Italy and Spain. The analysed material was cDNA or gDNA that came from T cells, B-cell-depleted T cells, or PBMCs.

In the original analysis: Reference gene primer amplification gave estimated nucleated cell counts. Here immunoSEQ multiplex PCR was the method, and the copy in TCRdb shows in-frame clones only, minus some. V and J calls and clone size are as listed in that table; D and trimming were resolved from the DNA. The sample lists about 190,000 clones, over 70% seen once, with approximately 6.9% in the top ten. This CDR3 is 13 amino acids long. Between the trimmed V and J ends, which lost 8 bases and 1 base, there was a span of 8 bases. Material: peripheral blood. The source of this sequence is a man between 60 and 75 years old with acute or convalescent COVID-19. The chain has TRBV12-3 or TRBV12-4 and TRBJ2-2; D possibly corresponds to TRBD1 (6 bases). CDR3 nucleotides: TGTGCCAGCGAGGGACAGAACACCGGGGAGCTGTTTTTT. It yields the protein CASEGQNTGELFF.